This T cell receptor (beta chain) was recovered during a study of prognosis after radiotherapy for stage I lung cancer (dated by TCRdb to about 2021). Broadly, across the study: Between April 2018 and 2019, approximately 18 stage I NSCLC patients were enrolled in Nanjing, China. The cohort comprised 13 men and roughly 6 women with a median age of 74.5 years, ranging from roughly 50 to 84 years. No patient received concurrent therapy alongside SBRT. Distant metastases were developed by four of the 19 patients after SBRT, at a median of around seven months, whereas no significant progression was observed in the other 15 patients. Image-guided IMRT or VMAT was used to deliver SBRT in 3 to 5 fractions at a biologically effective dose of at least 100 Gy. Peripheral blood TCR beta repertoires were profiled in stage I NSCLC patients before and after stereotactic body radiotherapy, and the study then linked these repertoires to distant failure. For each of the 20 or so patients, one blood sample was taken before SBRT and one after, so the study sequenced about 40 samples in total. Squamous cell carcinoma histology was identified in six or seven patients, and adenocarcinoma histology was identified in roughly eleven patients. Roughly 15 cases involved newly diagnosed primary stage I lung tumors, and roughly 5 involved oligometastatic NSCLC subsequent to surgical resection of the primary tumor. All patients were regarded as medically inoperable, because of comorbidities in 11 to 12 patients and refusal of surgery in several patients. The study at large found these results: Post-SBRT Shannon entropy and its change from baseline were lower in patients who developed distant metastases; baseline Shannon entropy was not associated with metastases. All reported P values were unadjusted for multiple comparisons. Tumor specificity of expanded TCR clones was not determined. A decrease in unique TCR clone counts was observed after SBRT (median 10,088 before versus approximately 6,900 after; Wilcoxon paired P=0.011). The study was limited by its small cohort and short follow-up, and the findings require independent validation. TRBV and TRBJ usage frequencies reportedly differed by metastasis status, in two V genes at baseline and in nine V and two J genes after SBRT.

This clonotype was seen at least ten times. Its antigen remains undetermined. No much larger clone exists at a distance of one base, and base qualities are not known. Counted from cysteine to phenylalanine, this CDR3 has 16 amino acids. Solely the CDR3 DNA is kept, with 48 bases framed from the first base. The germline V gene (reference sequence) yields MNHEY for CDR1 and SMNVEV for CDR2. Trimming costs V 7 bases and J 6 bases, and their ends lie 22 bases apart. Two rounds of multiplex PCR were used to amplify the TCR beta CDR3 region from genomic DNA. In the first PCR round, primers specific to each TRBV and TRBJ gene were used, and the primer sequences were filed in Chinese patent CN105087789A. The second PCR round used universal primers. The Roche High Pure PCR Template Preparation Kit was used to extract genomic DNA from the frozen PBMCs. An Illumina HiSeq 3000 was used to sequence the libraries paired-end with 151 bp reads. The original methods were these. CutAdapt was used to discard raw reads that did not contain the multiplex PCR primer sequences. PEAR was used to merge high-quality paired reads into contigs. By alignment to reference sequences, MiXCR assigned TRB V, D and J gene segments to each contig. CDR3 sequences were clustered by base quality and sequence similarity to remove sequencing errors. Shannon entropy, normalized by the natural log of the productive TCR sequence number, served as the measure of diversity. To get clonality, Shannon entropy was divided by the natural log of the number of unique clonotypes, and that result was subtracted from one. The Youden index of ROC curves was used to select progression-free survival cut-offs for repertoire metrics, and analyses were performed in R 3.5.3. Through fastp at Q25 and MiXCR, TCRdb rebuilt clones from the public reads, retaining in-frame beta chains. All rows with the same CDR3 protein become a single entry with the most common DNA and genes. These V and J calls rely on TCRdb rather than the paper's analysis. Within this sample are 15,000 to 20,000 distinct CDR3 sequences, with 29% of them counted one time only. The ten largest clonotypes hold approximately 31% of the sample.

All patients had node-negative disease on CT and PET/CT, and none had a history of other malignancies or had previously received chemotherapy or radiotherapy. At each of two time points, around 6 milliliters of peripheral venous blood were collected into EDTA tubes. PBMCs were isolated by Ficoll-Paque Plus density-gradient centrifugation. Samples were stored at -80°C immediately after collection until analysis. This sequence originates from a donor of 50 years or more with non-small cell lung cancer. The sample was PBMCs, taken before or after stereotactic body radiation therapy (not recorded which). The chain links TRBV27 with TRBJ2-1; the best D guess is TRBD2, with 6 bases matching. The CDR3 protein: CASTSVITSPTNEQFF. The bases are TGTGCCAGCACTTCTGTGATCACTAGCCCTACCAATGAGCAGTTCTTC.